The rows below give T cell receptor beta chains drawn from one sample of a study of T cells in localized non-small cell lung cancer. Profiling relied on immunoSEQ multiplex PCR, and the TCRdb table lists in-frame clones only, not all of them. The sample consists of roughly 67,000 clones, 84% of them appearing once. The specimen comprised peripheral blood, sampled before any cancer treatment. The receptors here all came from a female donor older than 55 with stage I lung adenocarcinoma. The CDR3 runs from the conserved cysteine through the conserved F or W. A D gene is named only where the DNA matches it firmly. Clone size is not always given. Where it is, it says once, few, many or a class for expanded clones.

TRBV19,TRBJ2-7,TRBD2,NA,TGTGCCAGTAGTATCGGGACTAGCGGGACCTACGAGCAGTACTTC,CASSIGTSGTYEQYF
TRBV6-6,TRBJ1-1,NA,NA,TGTGCCAGCAGTTACGATGTGGGAGTCACTGAAGCTTTCTTT,CASSYDVGVTEAFF
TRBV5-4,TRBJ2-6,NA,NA,TGTGCCAGCAGGAGGGGAGGGGCCAACGTCCTGACTTTC,CASRRGGANVLTF
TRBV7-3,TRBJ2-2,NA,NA,TGTGCCAGCAGCTTAATAGGGGACACGAACACCGGGGAGCTGTTTTTT,CASSLIGDTNTGELFF
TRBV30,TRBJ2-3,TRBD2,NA,TGTGCCTGGAGTGTACAAAGGACTAGCGGGGTCAAGACAGATACGCAGTATTTT,CAWSVQRTSGVKTDTQYF
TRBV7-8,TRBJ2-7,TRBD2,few,TGTGCCAGCAGCCGGGGAGGAGGAGCGGGGGACCTCTACGAGCAGTACTTC,CASSRGGGAGDLYEQYF
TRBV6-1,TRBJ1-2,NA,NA,TGTGCCAGCTCCCGGGGCACTAACTATGGCTACACCTTC,CASSRGTNYGYTF
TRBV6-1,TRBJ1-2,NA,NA,TGTGCCAGCAGTTATGGCTACACCTTC,CASSYGYTF
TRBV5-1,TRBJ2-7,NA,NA,TGCGCCAGCAGCCACGGACACCCCTACGAGCAGTACTTC,CASSHGHPYEQYF
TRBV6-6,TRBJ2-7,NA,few,TGTGCCAGCTTCCCCGGGGGGCAAGAGGACGAGCAGTACTTC,CASFPGGQEDEQYF
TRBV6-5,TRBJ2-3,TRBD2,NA,TGTGCCAGCAGCGCGGGACTAGTCACAGATACGCAGTATTTT,CASSAGLVTDTQYF
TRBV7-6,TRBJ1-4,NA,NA,TGTGCCAGCAGCCCAGGGTATGCAACTAATGAAAAACTGTTTTTT,CASSPGYATNEKLFF
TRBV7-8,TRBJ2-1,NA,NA,TGTGCCAGCAGCTTAGAAGGGAGGGGGTACTCCTACAATGAGCAGTTCTTC,CASSLEGRGYSYNEQFF
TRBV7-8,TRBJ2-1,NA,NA,TGTGCCAGCAGCTTAAGGAAACTAGGTACGTACAATGAGCAGTTCTTC,CASSLRKLGTYNEQFF
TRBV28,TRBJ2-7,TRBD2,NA,TGTGCCAGCAGGACTAGCGGCTATGAGCAGTACTTC,CASRTSGYEQYF
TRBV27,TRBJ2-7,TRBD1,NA,TGTGCCAGCAGTAAGACAGGGCCCTACGAGCAGTACTTC,CASSKTGPYEQYF
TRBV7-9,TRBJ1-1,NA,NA,TGTGCCAGCAGCTTTCTGGGGTCGAACACTGAAGCTTTCTTT,CASSFLGSNTEAFF
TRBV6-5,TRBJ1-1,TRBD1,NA,TGTGCCAGCACCATGGGACAGGGAGCTTCTTTCTTT,CASTMGQGASFF
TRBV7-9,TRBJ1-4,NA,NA,TGTGCCAGCAGTAATATCCGGACGAATGAAAAACTGTTTTTT,CASSNIRTNEKLFF
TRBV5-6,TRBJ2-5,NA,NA,TGTGCCAGCTTGCGGGCGGTGAAAGAGACCCAGTACTTC,CASLRAVKETQYF
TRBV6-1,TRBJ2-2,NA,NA,TGTGCCAGCAGCCTGGACGGGTTCGGGGAGCTGTTTTTT,CASSLDGFGELFF
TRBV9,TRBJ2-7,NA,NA,TGTGCCAGCAGCGTAGGTCTATCCTACGAGCAGTACTTC,CASSVGLSYEQYF
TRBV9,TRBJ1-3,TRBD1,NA,TGTGCCAGCAGCGTAGGGGGAGACAGGGGCTCTGGAAACACCATATATTTT,CASSVGGDRGSGNTIYF
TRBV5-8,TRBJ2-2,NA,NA,TGTGCCAGCAGTTTTGCAGGGGTTCCGAACACCGGGGAGCTGTTTTTT,CASSFAGVPNTGELFF
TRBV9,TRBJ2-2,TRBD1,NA,TGTGCCAGCAGCGTAAGTGCTGGATCCGGGACAGGGAACACCGGGGAGCTGTTTTTT,CASSVSAGSGTGNTGELFF
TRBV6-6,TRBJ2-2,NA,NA,TGTGCCAGCAGCTCGACAGGGAACACCGGGGAGCTGTTTTTT,CASSSTGNTGELFF